Listed below are T cell receptor beta chains from one sample, sequenced in a study of cytomegalovirus exposure and HLA in healthy donors. The protocol was immunoSEQ multiplex PCR, while the TCRdb copy is restricted to in-frame clones and leaves out a portion. The repertoire holds approximately 90,000 clones, around four fifths seen once, with about 1.9% in the top ten. The sample was PBMCs. These receptor sequences come from a boy between 5 and 17 years old in good health and CMV-seronegative. CDR3s include the opening cysteine and the closing phenylalanine or tryptophan. A D gene is named only where the DNA matches it firmly. Some rows have no size entry. The others give once, few or many, or a class for an expanded clone.

V,J,length,size,D,DNA,CDR3
TRBV4-3,TRBJ2-2,15,NA,TRBD2,TGCGCCAGCAGCCCAGCGGGAGTATTCACCGGGGAGCTGTTTTTT,CASSPAGVFTGELFF
TRBV29-1,TRBJ2-3,12,NA,NA,TGCAGCGTTGAAGACGAGCTATATACGCAGTATTTT,CSVEDELYTQYF
TRBV29-1,TRBJ2-2,13,once,NA,TGCAGCGTTCTGACAGGGAACACCGGGGAGCTGTTTTTT,CSVLTGNTGELFF
TRBV28,TRBJ1-1,10,NA,NA,TGTGCCAGCAGCACAACTGAAGCTTTCTTT,CASSTTEAFF
TRBV7-2,TRBJ1-4,13,NA,NA,TGTGCCAGCAGCCCAGAGGCCGTAGGAAAACTGTTTTTT,CASSPEAVGKLFF
TRBV27,TRBJ2-7,12,NA,TRBD1,TGTGCCAGCTCGGGACAGGGCTACGAGCAGTACTTC,CASSGQGYEQYF
TRBV9,TRBJ1-1,15,NA,TRBD1,TGTGCCAGCAGCGTAGAGGCAGGGGGCAACACTGAAGCTTTCTTT,CASSVEAGGNTEAFF
TRBV7-2,TRBJ2-1,16,NA,TRBD2,TGTGCCAGCAGCCTGCAGGGCGGGGGGGCCTACAATGAGCAGTTCTTC,CASSLQGGGAYNEQFF
TRBV25-1,TRBJ1-2,15,NA,NA,TGTGCCAGCAGTGACCCCCTAGGACAAACCTATGGCTACACCTTC,CASSDPLGQTYGYTF
TRBV6-1,TRBJ2-7,13,NA,NA,TGTGCCAGCAGTGAATTTGGGCCCTACGAGCAGTACTTC,CASSEFGPYEQYF
TRBV5-4,TRBJ2-3,16,NA,TRBD2,TGTGCCAGCAGCCTCACTAGCGGGGGGGCCACAGATACGCAGTATTTT,CASSLTSGGATDTQYF
TRBV11-2,TRBJ2-1,12,NA,NA,TGTGCCAGCAGCTTAGTACTCAATGAGCAGTTCTTC,CASSLVLNEQFF
TRBV5-4,TRBJ2-7,13,few,NA,TGTGCCAGCAGCTTGGAATCAGCCTACGAGCAGTACTTC,CASSLESAYEQYF
TRBV6-5,TRBJ1-2,15,NA,NA,TGTGCCAGCAGTTACTCTCAGACAGAAAACTATGGCTACACCTTC,CASSYSQTENYGYTF
TRBV7-2,TRBJ2-3,15,once,NA,TGTGCCAGCCCAGGGGCGGAACCTAGCACAGATACGCAGTATTTT,CASPGAEPSTDTQYF
TRBV7-2,TRBJ1-2,16,NA,NA,TGTGCCAGCAGCTTAAGGGGACAACCTCTCAACTATGGCTACACCTTC,CASSLRGQPLNYGYTF
TRBV7-9,TRBJ1-2,13,NA,TRBD1,TGTGCCAGCCAACCAGACAGGGAAGGAGGCTACACCTTC,CASQPDREGGYTF
TRBV9,TRBJ1-2,15,NA,TRBD1,TGTGCCAGCAGCGTAGGTGACAGGAGGGGGCTTGGCTACACCTTC,CASSVGDRRGLGYTF
TRBV28,TRBJ1-5,14,NA,NA,TGTGCCAGCAGTCCTGGAGGGGGCAATCAGCCCCAGCATTTT,CASSPGGGNQPQHF
TRBV2,TRBJ2-1,15,NA,NA,TGTGCCAGCAGCAGGAAAAAGATTATAGACAATGAGCAGTTCTTC,CASSRKKIIDNEQFF
TRBV27,TRBJ1-1,13,NA,NA,TGTGCCAGCAGTTCCGGATCAGGGTTTGAAGCTTTCTTT,CASSSGSGFEAFF
TRBV7-8,TRBJ1-5,17,NA,NA,TGTGCCAGCAGCTCAATACCCGGGACCGGGAGCTATCAGCCCCAGCATTTT,CASSSIPGTGSYQPQHF
TRBV6-5,TRBJ2-7,13,NA,NA,TGTGCCAGCAGCCTAACCACAGGGCACGAGCAGTACTTC,CASSLTTGHEQYF
TRBV5-1,TRBJ1-2,14,NA,TRBD1,TGCGCCAGCAGCTCCTATCAGGGGGGCTATGGCTACACCTTC,CASSSYQGGYGYTF
TRBV4-3,TRBJ2-7,16,few,NA,TGCGCCAGCAGCCCAGCCGCAGTAGGGGGGGCCTACGAGCAGTACTTC,CASSPAAVGGAYEQYF
TRBV7-2,TRBJ2-7,13,NA,NA,TGTGCCAGCAGCTTAGTGAGATCCTACGAGCAGTACTTC,CASSLVRSYEQYF